Below, 22 T cell receptor beta chains from the same sample are listed, as sequenced in a study of blood T cells in healthy people across ages. For the second PCR, which ran for 7 to 11 cycles, a sample-barcoded 5' primer and a J-beta primer mix were used. TCRdb re-called the 5' RACE reads through MiXCR, storing one row per CDR3 protein. The table lists 550,000 to 600,000 distinct CDR3 sequences, approximately 30% of them singletons. The material sequenced was blood. The receptors stem from a woman between 70 and 85 years old in good health.

The J gene is TRBJ2-3, the V gene TRBV10-3; TRBD1 matches 9 bases. The germline V gene encodes CDR1 ENHRY and CDR2 SYGVKD. The CDR3 has 16 amino acids. J lost 2 bases, V lost 7 bases, and 10 bases had no gene match. The CDR3 DNA sequence: TGTGCCATCAATGACCCGGGACAGGGCTTCACAGATACGCAGTATTTT. Translating it yields CAINDPGQGFTDTQYF.

This clonotype came up a few times. This chain links TRBV6-2 or TRBV6-3 with TRBJ2-1; D is unresolved. CDR3 length equals 15 residues. CDR1 is MNHEY, CDR2 SVGEGT, per germline. Trimming removed 5 bases at V and 0 bases at J, with 11 bases between. The CDR3 loop reads CASSRKLISYNEQFF. In DNA, the CDR3 is TGTGCCAGCAGTCGCAAGCTTATCTCCTACAATGAGCAGTTCTTC.

The V and J genes are TRBV20-1 and TRBJ1-3, with D tentatively TRBD1 (5 bases). CDR3 length: 14 residues. CDR1 and CDR2 from the germline V gene are DFQATT and SNEGSKA (reference sequence). V was cut by 1 base and J by 3 bases, with 10 bases left in between. CDR3 sequence reads: CSARVDSDGNTIYF. The CDR3 DNA reads TGCAGTGCTAGAGTCGACAGCGATGGAAACACCATATATTTT.

V usage is TRBV7-2 and J usage is TRBJ2-1; 7 bases align to TRBD2. Unmatched junction bases numbered 4, after V lost 5 bases and J lost 0 bases. This CDR3 has 15 residues. CDR1 is SGHTA and CDR2 is FQGNSA in the germline V gene. Here the CDR3 DNA reads TGTGCCAGCAGCCAAAGCGGGATCTCCTACAATGAGCAGTTCTTC. It specifies CASSQSGISYNEQFF.

J is TRBJ1-2 and V is TRBV5-6; tentative D call: TRBD1 (6 bases). CDR1 is SGHDT, CDR2 YYEEEE, per germline. The CDR3 has 13 residues. The V end was cut by 6 bases, the J end by 8 bases, with 17 bases between. The CDR3 reads CASKSGGRGGYTF. The CDR3 coding sequence is TGTGCCAGCAAGTCTGGGGGCCGGGGAGGCTACACCTTC.

About this clonotype: At one end, the junction sequence differs from germline, possibly due to a read error. This chain joins TRBV10-2 and TRBJ2-3; a weak D match, TRBD2 (5 bases). CDR3 length: 14 amino acids. Germline CDR1 and CDR2: WSHSY and SAAADI. Here the CDR3 DNA reads TGCGCCGGCAGTGAAGGCAGCGGTACACATACGCAGTATTTT. Residues: CAGSEGSGTHTQYF.

The chain is built from TRBV29-1 and TRBJ2-3; the D is unclear. V was cut by 4 bases and J by 0 bases, with 8 bases left in between. CDR3 length equals 13 residues. CDR1 is SQVTM, CDR2 ANQGSEA, per germline. This CDR3 is CSVASTSTDTQYF. CDR3 DNA sequence: TGCAGCGTTGCCTCGACTAGCACAGATACGCAGTATTTT.

This clonotype was detected only a few times. The chain combines TRBV20-1 with TRBJ2-5; D might be TRBD2 (6 bases). The length of the CDR3 is 13 residues. Germline V gene lookup returns CDR1 DFQATT and CDR2 SNEGSKA (reference sequence). V lost 4 bases and J lost 2, with 11 bases in between. The CDR3 coding sequence is TGCAGTGCTACCAGGGACTTGCAAGAGACCCAGTACTTC. It is translated as CSATRDLQETQYF.

The V and J genes are TRBV7-9 and TRBJ2-5; 8 nucleotides align to TRBD1. The CDR3 extends over 16 amino acids. Germline assignment: CDR1 SEHNR and CDR2 FQNEAQ (reference sequence). After removal of 3 bases from V and 4 bases from J, the junction contained 10 bases not matched to a gene. CDR3 residues: CASSFPLTQGGETQYF. The CDR3 DNA follows: TGTGCCAGCAGCTTTCCTCTCACACAGGGGGGAGAGACCCAGTACTTC.

The chain links TRBV6-6 to TRBJ2-3; a weak D match, TRBD2 (7 bases). Trimming shortened V by 2 bases and J by 4 bases, and 10 bases separated the two germline ends. CDR1 is MNHNY and CDR2 is SVGAGI in the germline V gene (reference sequence). The CDR3 is 14 residues long. CDR3 region: CASSYGGAADTQYF. CDR3 coding DNA: TGTGCCAGCAGTTACGGGGGGGCCGCAGATACGCAGTATTTT.

Only a few counts were recorded for this clonotype. This chain joins TRBV19 and TRBJ2-2; the D gene is possibly TRBD1 (5 bases). The V end was cut by 11 bases, the J end by 0 bases, with 19 bases between. From germline, CDR1 is LNHDA and CDR2 SQIVND (reference sequence). This CDR3 region has 16 residues. The DNA of the CDR3 is TGTGCCCCCCCCGGGCAGGGTCCATCGAACACCGGGGAGCTGTTTTTT. Amino acid sequence: CAPPGQGPSNTGELFF.

The CDR3 DNA reads TGTGCCAGCTCACCCATAATCGGGACAGTCGAAGACGAGCAGTACTTC. Its translation: CASSPIIGTVEDEQYF. The genes are TRBV18 and TRBJ2-7; 7 bases are shared with TRBD1. Germline V gene lookup returns CDR1 KGHSH and CDR2 LQKENI. V was clipped by 3 bases and J by 5 bases; unmatched bases: 13. The CDR3 is 16 amino acids.

A word on this clonotype: The germline gene is not matched at one end of the junction; a read error may be the cause. V is TRBV9 and J is TRBJ2-7; D unresolved. CDR1 and CDR2 from the germline V gene are SGDLS and YYNGEE. This CDR3 region has 12 residues. The chain's CDR3 is CASSPDPYELYF. The DNA of the CDR3 is TGTGCCAGCAGCCCGGACCCCTACGAGCTGTACTTC.

In its sample, this clonotype was seen once. The chain has TRBV7-9 and TRBJ2-4; D possibly corresponds to TRBD2 (5 bases). Trimming took 0 bases from V and 6 from J, leaving 12 bases between them. Germline CDR1 SEHNR, CDR2 FQNEAQ (reference sequence). CDR3 size: 15 residues. CDR3 in amino acids: CASSLAPGIGNIQYF. The CDR3 nucleotides are TGTGCCAGCAGCTTAGCTCCGGGGATAGGAAACATTCAGTACTTC.

The chain combines TRBV29-1 with TRBJ2-5; D may be TRBD2 (6 bases). The tail of the sequence fits TRBJ2-7 better, so the J call may be wrong. CDR1 is SQVTM and CDR2 is ANQGSEA in the germline V gene. This CDR3 spans 13 amino acids. CDR3 sequence: CSVELAALGEQYF. CDR3 in DNA: TGCAGCGTTGAGTTAGCGGCTTTAGGCGAGCAGTACTTC.

This clonotype was found once. The rearrangement links TRBV20-1 to TRBJ2-5, with 7 positions matching TRBD1. The assigned J gene may be wrong: the sequence end matches TRBJ2-7 better. CDR1 and CDR2 (germline): DFQATT, SNEGSKA (reference sequence). This CDR3 spans 13 amino acids. The CDR3 is CSAPRQGGHEQYF. The CDR3, as DNA: TGCAGTGCTCCCCGACAGGGTGGGCACGAGCAGTACTTC.

This chain joins TRBV28 and TRBJ2-5, with D perhaps matching TRBD1 or TRBD2 (5 bases each). CDR3 length: 13 residues. Looked up from germline, CDR1 is MDHEN and CDR2 is SYDVKM. V was trimmed by 6 bases and J by 9 bases, leaving 17 bases between them. CDR3 in DNA: TGTGCCAGCAGATCCGGGGCCCCTGAAGCCCAGTACTTC. Amino acid sequence: CASRSGAPEAQYF.

At least ten counts were recorded for this clonotype. The chain is built from TRBV14 and TRBJ2-4, with D perhaps being TRBD1 or TRBD2 (5 bases each). With 1 base removed from V and 11 bases from J, the gap between germline ends came to 9 bases. This CDR3 has 12 residues. Germline V gene data show CDR1 as SGHDN and CDR2 as FVKESK. The CDR3 DNA follows: TGTGCCAGCAGCCAAGTGGGGACCCTTCAGTACTTC. This sequence encodes CASSQVGTLQYF.

V usage is TRBV25-1 and J usage is TRBJ2-5; a possible D gene is TRBD2 (6 bases). V lost 7 bases and J 2 bases, leaving 20 bases between the germline ends. Germline CDR1 MGHDK, CDR2 SYGVNS. The CDR3 is made up of 16 amino acids. In DNA, the CDR3 is TGTGCCAGCAAAGATGATTCGGACTACAAACAAGAGACCCAGTACTTC. Protein product: CASKDDSDYKQETQYF.

This chain joins TRBV12-3 or TRBV12-4 and TRBJ2-3, with D perhaps being TRBD1 or TRBD2 (6 bases each). This CDR3 has 16 residues. V shed 6 bases and J shed 2 bases, with 18 bases lying between them. The CDR3 sequence: CASSGPGAVLTDTQYF. The CDR3 DNA sequence: TGTGCCAGCAGCGGTCCGGGGGCGGTACTCACAGATACGCAGTATTTT.

The chain uses TRBV29-1 and TRBJ1-3; no clear D gene. The CDR3 has 14 residues. In germline, CDR1 is SQVTM, CDR2 ANQGSEA. The V end was cut by 4 bases, the J end by 0 bases, with 10 bases between. For the CDR3, the DNA is TGCAGCGTTGGGACGTCTAGCTCTGGAAACACCATATATTTT. It is translated as CSVGTSSSGNTIYF.

The chain combines TRBV29-1 with TRBJ2-5, with a weak D call TRBD2 (6 bases). The DNA end is more similar to TRBJ2-7, so the J call may be wrong. Germline values: CDR1 SQVTM, CDR2 ANQGSEA. The CDR3 length is 15 residues. CDR3 DNA sequence: TGCAGCGTTGTTGTGGCCCGGGACTTCTCCTACGAGCAGTACTTC. This sequence encodes CSVVVARDFSYEQYF.